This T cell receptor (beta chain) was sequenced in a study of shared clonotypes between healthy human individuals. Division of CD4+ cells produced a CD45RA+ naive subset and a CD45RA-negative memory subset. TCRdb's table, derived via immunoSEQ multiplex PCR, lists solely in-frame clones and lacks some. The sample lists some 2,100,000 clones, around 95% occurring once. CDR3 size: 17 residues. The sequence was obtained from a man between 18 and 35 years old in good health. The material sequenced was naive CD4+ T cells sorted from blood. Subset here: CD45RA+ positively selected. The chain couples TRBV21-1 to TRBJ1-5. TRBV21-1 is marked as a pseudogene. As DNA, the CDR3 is TGTGCCAGCAGCAAAGAATTGGGCGAAGGGAAGCATCAGCCCCAGCATTTT. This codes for CASSKELGEGKHQPQHF.